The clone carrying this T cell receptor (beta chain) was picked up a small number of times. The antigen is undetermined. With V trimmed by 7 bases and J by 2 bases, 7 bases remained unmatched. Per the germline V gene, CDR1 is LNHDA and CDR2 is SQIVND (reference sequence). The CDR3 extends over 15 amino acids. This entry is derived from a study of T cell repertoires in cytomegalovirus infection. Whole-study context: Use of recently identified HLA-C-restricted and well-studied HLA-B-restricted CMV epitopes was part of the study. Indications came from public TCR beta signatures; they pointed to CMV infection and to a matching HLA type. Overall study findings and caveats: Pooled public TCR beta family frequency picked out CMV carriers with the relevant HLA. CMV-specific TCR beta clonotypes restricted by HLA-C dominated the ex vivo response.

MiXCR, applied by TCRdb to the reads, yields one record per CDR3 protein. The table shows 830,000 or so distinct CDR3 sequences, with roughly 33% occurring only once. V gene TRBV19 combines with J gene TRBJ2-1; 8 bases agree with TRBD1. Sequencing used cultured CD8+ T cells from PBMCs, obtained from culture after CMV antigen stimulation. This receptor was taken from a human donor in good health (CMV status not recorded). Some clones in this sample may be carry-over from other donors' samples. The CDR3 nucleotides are TGTGCCAGTACCAAACGGGACAGGACCTACAATGAGCAGTTCTTC. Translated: CASTKRDRTYNEQFF.